This T cell receptor beta chain was obtained from a study of blood T cell repertoires in COVID-19 (dated by TCRdb to the early 2020s). About the study as a whole: The collaborator samples originated in the United States, Italy and Spain and spanned the acute and convalescent phases of COVID-19. The prospective study material was composed of cDNA or gDNA derived from T cells, B-cell-depleted T cells, or PBMCs. The dataset comprised deeply sampled blood TCRbeta repertoires from subjects exposed to, actively infected with, or recovered from COVID-19. The repertoires were released in a freely available public database intended as a resource for research on the immune response to SARS-CoV-2. The samples were drawn from two sources: the first 160 participants of the ongoing ImmuneRACE study, and 1,000 to 1,500 subjects contributed by 6 global collaborators. The sample metadata nearly always contained a de-identified subject ID, COVID-19 status, age in years and sex. HLA class I and class II types, where available, came from metadata supplied by the sample provider rather than from assay-based typing.

Measured from the cysteine to the phenylalanine, the CDR3 is 14 residues long. The entry retains the CDR3 DNA only, 42 bases that are in frame from base 1. V is cut by 2 bases and J by 1 base, and the space between the germline ends is 9 bases. The germline V gene encodes CDR1 SGHTA and CDR2 FQGNSA. The immunoSEQ Assay, a bias-controlled multiplex PCR, was used to amplify TCRbeta CDR3 regions from genomic DNA. As for the original processing: Nucleated cell counts per sample were estimated from amplification of reference gene primers within the assay. To quantify the absolute abundance of each unique TCRbeta CDR3 rearrangement, sequence reads were collapsed and filtered. For each sample, productive Simpson clonality was calculated as the square root of Simpson's diversity index over productive rearrangements. What TCRdb holds here is the immuneACCESS table cut down to in-frame rearrangements. Part of the clones is not present; checked against another copy, under half of the missing clones reflect an unresolved V gene, and the others are unexplained. V and J calls and clone size follow that table, whereas D and trimming were derived from the DNA. The sample includes under 300,000 clones, with around 81% observed a single time. The ten largest clonotypes hold 1.9% of the sample.

The study at large found these results: Clinical and demographic metadata were provided uncurated, with the amount varying by source and participant.

Another Seattle source contributed samples from volunteer blood donors who had recovered from COVID-19. The collaborating institutions used their own protocols to collect whole blood in K2EDTA tubes. Collaborator samples were shipped for TCRbeta analysis as frozen whole blood, isolated PBMCs, or DNA extracted from either sample type. A remark on this clone: This clone's antigen is unknown. Base qualities are missing; no much larger clone stands one base away.

The V and J segments used are TRBV7-2 and TRBJ2-7, with the D gene not clear enough to name. Source material: peripheral blood. This TCR was recovered from a man aged 25-40 years who had recovered from COVID-19. Here is the DNA: TGTGCCAGCAGCTTATCTGTCAGGTCCTACGAGCAGTACTTC. This yields the protein CASSLSVRSYEQYF. Here the CDR3 is joined to the reference TRBV7-2 and TRBJ2-7 genes, and the full variable domain is: GAGVSQSPSNKVTEKGKDVELRCDPISGHTALYWYRQSLGQGLEFLIYFQGNSAPDKSGLPSDRFSAERTGGSVSTLTIQRTQQEDSAVYLCASSLSVRSYEQYFGPGTRLTVT.